This T cell receptor (beta chain) was identified during a study of T cell repertoires in cytomegalovirus infection. As for the study in general: Indications of both CMV infection and matching HLA type were provided by public TCR beta signatures. Overall study findings and caveats: The cumulative frequency of public TCR beta families identified carriers of CMV plus the relevant HLA.

For this clonotype: Its antigen is currently unknown.

The ends lost 4 bases at V and 3 bases at J; junction bases unmatched: 5. The CDR3 is 15 residues long. Via MiXCR, TCRdb re-called the reads, giving one row per CDR3 protein. The sample consists of approximately 100,000 distinct CDR3 sequences, around 40% of them appearing once. This clonotype originated in a human donor in good health (CMV status not recorded). Some clones in this sample may be carry-over from other donors' samples. Here the sequenced sample was CD8+ T cells from cultured PBMCs, taken from culture after CMV antigen stimulation. This chain uses TRBV12-3 or TRBV12-4 with TRBJ2-2, with TRBD2 identical over 7 bases. In DNA form, the CDR3 reads TGTGCCAGCAGTTCCCCCAGCGGGGACACCGGGGAGCTGTTTTTT. Translated, it gives CASSSPSGDTGELFF.